The source of this T cell receptor beta chain is a study of T-cell memory formation after mild COVID-19. From germline, CDR1 is SGDLS and CDR2 YYNGEE. This CDR3 spans 14 amino acids. V was shortened by 3 bases and J by 7 bases, with 13 bases between the two germline ends. TCRdb recomputed calls from the 5' RACE reads with MiXCR, one row per CDR3 protein. The table includes around 450,000 distinct CDR3 sequences, 15% to 25% detected once. The origin of this receptor is an adult woman who had mild COVID-19 (a few samples of this study predate the infection). Cell type and time point are not known. The chain is built from TRBV9 and TRBJ2-2; D is undetermined. The sequencing input was PBMCs or a T cell subset sorted from them (not recorded which). DNA for the CDR3: TGTGCCAGCAGCGATGGAGATCTGGACGGGGAGCTGTTTTTT. This gives the protein CASSDGDLDGELFF.